The rows below give T cell receptor beta chains drawn from one sample of a study of PD-1 blockade in classical Hodgkin lymphoma. Clones were read by immunoSEQ multiplex PCR, and TCRdb kept only the in-frame ones, dropping some. The sample has 120,000 to 150,000 clones, around 84% seen once. The starting material was peripheral blood mononuclear cells (PBMCs), obtained before the second cycle of nivolumab. These receptors came from a human donor with classical Hodgkin lymphoma. Both conserved end residues are part of each CDR3. Each record gives: V gene, D gene, clone size, J gene, CDR3 protein, CDR3 DNA. A D gene is named only where the DNA matches it firmly. Only some rows state a clone size, as once, few, many or a class for expanded clones.

V gene: TRBV6-5
D gene: .
clone size: .
J gene: TRBJ2-6
CDR3 protein: CASSYQGSGANVLTF
CDR3 DNA: TGTGCCAGCAGCTATCAGGGCTCTGGGGCCAACGTCCTGACTTTC

V gene: TRBV10-3
D gene: .
clone size: .
J gene: TRBJ1-2
CDR3 protein: CAISESGHYGKGSYGYTF
CDR3 DNA: TGTGCCATCAGTGAGTCGGGCCACTACGGAAAAGGTTCCTATGGCTACACCTTC

V gene: TRBV6-5
D gene: .
clone size: .
J gene: TRBJ2-7
CDR3 protein: CASSYSLGSYEQYF
CDR3 DNA: TGTGCCAGCAGTTACTCGCTTGGCAGCTACGAGCAGTACTTC

V gene: TRBV6-6
D gene: .
clone size: .
J gene: TRBJ2-1
CDR3 protein: CASSNRAVEQFF
CDR3 DNA: TGTGCCAGCAGTAACAGGGCGGTTGAGCAGTTCTTC

V gene: TRBV6-1
D gene: .
clone size: .
J gene: TRBJ2-7
CDR3 protein: CASSRTGNYEQYF
CDR3 DNA: TGTGCCAGCAGCCGCACGGGAAACTACGAGCAGTACTTC

V gene: TRBV10-3
D gene: .
clone size: few
J gene: TRBJ1-4
CDR3 protein: CAISLYGEKLFF
CDR3 DNA: TGTGCCATCAGCCTATATGGGGAAAAACTGTTTTTT

V gene: TRBV19
D gene: .
clone size: .
J gene: TRBJ2-2
CDR3 protein: CASSIFGKTGELFF
CDR3 DNA: TGTGCCAGTAGTATCTTTGGGAAAACCGGGGAGCTGTTTTTT

V gene: TRBV19
D gene: .
clone size: .
J gene: TRBJ2-5
CDR3 protein: CASSLQGEATQYF
CDR3 DNA: TGTGCCAGTAGCCTACAGGGTGAGGCGACCCAGTACTTC

V gene: TRBV5-1
D gene: TRBD1
clone size: .
J gene: TRBJ2-5
CDR3 protein: CASRSGTGGQETQYF
CDR3 DNA: TGCGCCAGCAGATCCGGGACAGGGGGCCAAGAGACCCAGTACTTC

V gene: TRBV28
D gene: .
clone size: once
J gene: TRBJ2-2
CDR3 protein: CASSLWVTGELFF
CDR3 DNA: TGTGCCAGCAGTTTATGGGTAACCGGGGAGCTGTTTTTT

V gene: TRBV27
D gene: .
clone size: .
J gene: TRBJ2-3
CDR3 protein: CASSLYSGTQYF
CDR3 DNA: TGTGCCAGCAGTTTATACTCCGGTACGCAGTATTTT

V gene: TRBV6-5
D gene: TRBD2
clone size: .
J gene: TRBJ2-7
CDR3 protein: CASLSMSSGSDEQYF
CDR3 DNA: TGTGCCAGCCTCTCGATGTCCAGCGGGAGCGACGAGCAGTACTTC

V gene: TRBV6-6
D gene: TRBD2
clone size: .
J gene: TRBJ2-7
CDR3 protein: CASSPDEASGGQYF
CDR3 DNA: TGTGCCAGCAGTCCCGACGAGGCTAGCGGGGGGCAGTACTTC

V gene: TRBV5-6
D gene: .
clone size: .
J gene: TRBJ2-7
CDR3 protein: CASSLRGGYEQYF
CDR3 DNA: TGTGCCAGCAGCTTAAGAGGGGGCTACGAGCAGTACTTC

V gene: TRBV11-2
D gene: .
clone size: .
J gene: TRBJ1-2
CDR3 protein: CASSLGQDGGYTF
CDR3 DNA: TGTGCCAGCAGCTTAGGACAGGATGGTGGCTACACCTTC

V gene: TRBV7-8
D gene: TRBD2
clone size: .
J gene: TRBJ2-7
CDR3 protein: CASSLYSGGSYEQYF
CDR3 DNA: TGTGCCAGCAGCTTATATAGCGGGGGCTCCTACGAGCAGTACTTC

V gene: TRBV29-1
D gene: .
clone size: .
J gene: TRBJ1-2
CDR3 protein: CSVSGYYGYTF
CDR3 DNA: TGCAGCGTATCAGGGTACTATGGCTACACCTTC

V gene: TRBV25-1
D gene: .
clone size: .
J gene: TRBJ2-6
CDR3 protein: CASSDMLGRSGANVLTF
CDR3 DNA: TGTGCCAGCAGTGATATGCTGGGGCGTTCTGGGGCCAACGTCCTGACTTTC

V gene: TRBV9
D gene: .
clone size: .
J gene: TRBJ1-3
CDR3 protein: CASSVSSFSGNTIYF
CDR3 DNA: TGTGCCAGCAGCGTATCGTCCTTCTCTGGAAACACCATATATTTT

V gene: TRBV29-1
D gene: .
clone size: .
J gene: TRBJ1-2
CDR3 protein: CSVVDGLGAGYTF
CDR3 DNA: TGCAGCGTTGTCGACGGTCTGGGGGCGGGCTACACCTTC

V gene: TRBV6-5
D gene: TRBD2
clone size: .
J gene: TRBJ2-1
CDR3 protein: CASSYVAGYNEQFF
CDR3 DNA: TGTGCCAGCAGTTACGTAGCGGGCTACAATGAGCAGTTCTTC

V gene: TRBV18
D gene: .
clone size: once
J gene: TRBJ2-7
CDR3 protein: CASSPGRGYEQYF
CDR3 DNA: TGTGCCAGCTCACCAGGCAGGGGTTACGAGCAGTACTTC